These 27 T cell receptor beta chains originate from one sample sequenced in a study of shared T cell receptors in the human thymus. Produced via immunoSEQ multiplex PCR; TCRdb's table is partial and in-frame only. The profile shows some 720,000 clones, approximately 88% of them singletons. These data also featured in a second study, about human thymus T cells.

The sequenced material came from thymocytes. The receptors shown here come from a boy in the first two years of life with a congenital heart defect.

This chain connects TRBV7-8 to TRBJ2-2; TRBD1 matches at 11 bases. Germline-derived CDR1 and CDR2 are SGHVS and FQNEAQ. The J segment lost 7 bases and the V segment lost 4 bases, leaving 5 bases of the junction unmatched. The CDR3 covers 15 residues. CDR3 amino acids: CASSSDRGLVGELFF. In nucleotides, the CDR3 is TGTGCCAGCAGCTCGGACAGGGGGCTTGTCGGGGAGCTGTTTTTT.

There are a few counts of this clone. The chain carries TRBV27 and TRBJ1-1, with a possible D match to TRBD1 (6 bases). Trimming took 2 bases from V and 3 from J, leaving 13 bases between them. This CDR3 spans 15 amino acids. CDR1 is MNHEY, CDR2 SMNVEV, per germline (reference sequence). The CDR3 nucleotides read TGTGCCAGCAGTTTAGGGGGCGAAACACACACTGAAGCTTTCTTT. This codes for CASSLGGETHTEAFF.

The J gene is TRBJ2-1, the V gene TRBV15; 9 bases line up with TRBD1. Germline assignment: CDR1 LNHNV and CDR2 YYDKDF (reference sequence). V lost 8 bases to trimming and J lost 8 bases; unmatched junction nucleotides: 10. The CDR3 is 14 residues long. The CDR3 nucleotides read TGTGCCACCCGATCACAGGGGGCTCAGGATGAGCAGTTCTTC. Amino acids: CATRSQGAQDEQFF.

The chain combines TRBV10-3 with TRBJ2-5; D unresolved. This CDR3 spans 12 amino acids. Germline V CDR1 and CDR2: ENHRY, SYGVKD. V lost 5 bases, J lost 2 bases, and 6 bases lay in between. The CDR3 is CAISTEQETQYF. DNA for the CDR3: TGTGCCATCAGTACAGAACAAGAGACCCAGTACTTC.

The rearrangement uses TRBV27 and TRBJ1-5; 7 bases line up with TRBD1. J was trimmed by 2 bases and V by 4 bases; bases with no gene match: 14. Per germline, CDR1 MNHEY and CDR2 SMNVEV (reference sequence). The CDR3 is made up of 18 amino acids. In DNA, the CDR3 is TGTGCCAGCAGTTCAAACCCCACAGGGGCGCGCGGCAATCAGCCCCAGCATTTT. It codes for CASSSNPTGARGNQPQHF.

The chain combines TRBV11-2 with TRBJ1-1; perhaps TRBD1 as D (5 bases). Germline values: CDR1 SGHAT, CDR2 FQNNGV. The ends were cut back, 5 bases at V and 0 bases at J, with 13 bases in the middle. The CDR3 runs to 15 residues. Here the CDR3 reads CASSHTGLMNTEAFF. CDR3 sequence (DNA): TGTGCCAGCAGCCATACAGGTCTCATGAACACTGAAGCTTTCTTT.

The chain has TRBV4-3 and TRBJ2-5; 13 nucleotides agree with TRBD2. The CDR3 totals 19 residues. Germline loops: CDR1 LGHNA, CDR2 YSLEER. The trim removed 0 bases at V and 5 bases at J, leaving 12 bases unmatched. In nucleotides, the CDR3 is TGCGCCAGCAGCCAAGATTCCCCCCGGACTAGCGGGAGAGTGGAGACCCAGTACTTC. Translation: CASSQDSPRTSGRVETQYF.

There are a few counts of this clone. The chain links TRBV4-2 to TRBJ1-1; D is possibly TRBD1 (6 bases). In germline, CDR1 is LGHNA, CDR2 YNFKEQ. CDR3 length equals 15 residues. Deletions cut 0 bases from V and 1 base from J, with 9 bases between. The chain's CDR3 is CASSQEGHGNTEAFF. The CDR3 nucleotides read TGTGCCAGCAGCCAAGAGGGACACGGGAACACTGAAGCTTTCTTT.

Regarding this clone: Distinct nucleotide sequences in the sample also encode this CDR3. The chain carries TRBV28 and TRBJ1-4; the match to TRBD1 covers 8 bases. The V and J ends lost 6 bases and 8 bases, in that order; junction bases with no gene match: 5. This CDR3 comprises 13 residues. Germline CDR1 is MDHEN and CDR2 is SYDVKM. Here the CDR3 reads CASRGTGREKLFF. The CDR3 coding sequence is TGTGCCAGCAGGGGGACAGGTCGAGAAAAACTGTTTTTT.

The chain uses TRBV29-1 and TRBJ2-5; TRBD1 might be the D (7 bases). Per the germline V gene, CDR1 is SQVTM and CDR2 is ANQGSEA. The CDR3 contains 15 residues. Trimming removed 4 bases at V and 3 bases at J, with 18 bases between. The CDR3 sequence: CSVVEGAIEEETQYF. DNA for the CDR3: TGCAGCGTTGTGGAGGGGGCGATAGAGGAAGAGACCCAGTACTTC.

This rearrangement joins TRBV28 to TRBJ1-5, with 8 nucleotides matching TRBD1. CDR1 is MDHEN, CDR2 SYDVKM, per germline. J lost 15 bases, V lost 2 bases, and 15 bases had no gene match. The CDR3 is made up of 15 amino acids. CDR3 nucleotide sequence: TGTGCCAGCAGTTTAACTGTGTGGGGGGACAGGCTCGGGCATTTT. Translation gives CASSLTVWGDRLGHF.

The genes are TRBV6-5 and TRBJ2-1, with 8 bases lining up with TRBD2. Germline loops: CDR1 MNHEY, CDR2 SVGAGI. The trim removed 2 bases at V and 10 bases at J, leaving 10 bases unmatched. CDR3 length: 15 amino acids. The CDR3 DNA reads TGTGCCAGCAGTTACCTCCCGGGACTAGGTTGCGAGCAGTTCTTC. It is translated as CASSYLPGLGCEQFF.

The rearrangement uses TRBV7-2 and TRBJ2-7; TRBD1 aligns across 7 bases. Germline V gene sequence: CDR1 SGHTA, CDR2 FQGNSA. The CDR3 has 12 residues. The ends lost 4 bases at V and 5 bases at J; junction bases unmatched: 2. CDR3 loop: CASSYRGHEQYF. DNA for the CDR3: TGTGCCAGCAGCTACAGGGGCCACGAGCAGTACTTC.

This clone came up once. The chain carries TRBV4-1 and TRBJ2-1, with no clear D. The CDR3 length is 17 residues. The germline CDR1 and CDR2 sequences are MGHRA and YSYEKL. Between the trimmed V and J ends, which lost 3 bases and 7 bases, there was a span of 22 bases. CDR3 sequence (DNA): TGCGCCAGCAGCCACCATTCACGGTCCCGGAGTATAAATGAGCAGTTCTTC. Residues: CASSHHSRSRSINEQFF.

The V and J genes are TRBV9 and TRBJ2-5; 11 bases match TRBD2. The J segment lost 4 bases and the V segment lost 2 bases, leaving 10 bases of the junction unmatched. Germline V gene sequence: CDR1 SGDLS, CDR2 YYNGEE. CDR3 length: 17 amino acids. DNA for the CDR3: TGTGCCAGCAGCGTGGGACTAGCGGAAAGGGGTGGAGAGACCCAGTACTTC. As protein: CASSVGLAERGGETQYF.

J is TRBJ1-2 and V is TRBV19; the match to TRBD1 covers 11 bases. Germline V lookup: CDR1 LNHDA, CDR2 SQIVND (reference sequence). The CDR3 covers 16 residues. J lost 3 bases, V lost 1 base, and 4 bases had no gene match. CDR3 bases: TGTGCCAGTAGTATAGGGACAGGGGGCGTTTACTATGGCTACACCTTC. Encoded protein: CASSIGTGGVYYGYTF.

The rearrangement links TRBV15 to TRBJ2-1; D is uncertain. The V and J ends lost 4 bases and 15 bases respectively, with 16 bases between them. The CDR3 totals 12 residues. Germline V CDR1 and CDR2: LNHNV, YYDKDF (reference sequence). The CDR3, as DNA: TGTGCCACCAGCACCTATACTACCCTCCGGTTCTTC. Encoded protein: CATSTYTTLRFF.

The chain employs TRBV10-3 and TRBJ2-5; no definite D call. V was shortened by 1 base and J by 2 bases, with 5 bases between the two germline ends. Germline CDR1 ENHRY, CDR2 SYGVKD. This CDR3 region has 13 residues. Written as DNA, the CDR3 is TGTGCCATCAGTGAGTACAGTCAAGAGACCCAGTACTTC. It codes for CAISEYSQETQYF.

The chain recombines TRBV19 with TRBJ1-2; D is perhaps TRBD1 (6 bases). Germline CDR1 and CDR2: LNHDA and SQIVND (reference sequence). V lost 6 bases, J lost 2 bases, and 10 bases lay in between. The CDR3 length is 13 residues. CDR3 in DNA: TGTGCCAGTAGCCCAGGGACAAACTATGGCTACACCTTC. Translating gives CASSPGTNYGYTF.

The gene calls are TRBV27 and TRBJ1-6; D is uncertain. Per germline, CDR1 MNHEY and CDR2 SMNVEV (reference sequence). The V end was cut by 10 bases, the J end by 9 bases, with 16 bases between. This CDR3 has 13 residues. CDR3 amino acids: CATCDLRGSPLHF. CDR3 sequence (DNA): TGTGCCACCTGTGACCTACGGGGTTCACCCCTCCACTTT.

The V and J genes are TRBV27 and TRBJ2-2; the match to TRBD2 covers 7 bases. The CDR3 has 13 residues. The germline V gene has CDR1 MNHEY and CDR2 SMNVEV (reference sequence). The trim removed 8 bases at V and 8 bases at J, leaving 8 bases unmatched. The CDR3 DNA reads TGTGCCAGCCGGGGAGGGCTTATGGGGGAGCTGTTTTTT. Amino acids: CASRGGLMGELFF.

This chain connects TRBV13 to TRBJ2-7, with 7 bases fitting TRBD2. The CDR3 sequence is 15 residues long. Germline trimming cut 5 bases from V and 0 bases from J; bases unmatched to any gene: 7. CDR1 is PRHDT and CDR2 is FYEKMQ in the germline V gene (reference sequence). CDR3 sequence (DNA): TGTGCCAGCAGCCCTAGCGGACCGACCTCCTACGAGCAGTACTTC. This translates into CASSPSGPTSYEQYF.

This chain uses TRBV27 with TRBJ2-7; the match to TRBD1 covers 8 bases. The germline gives CDR1 MNHEY, CDR2 SMNVEV (reference sequence). The ends lost 5 bases at V and 2 bases at J; junction bases unmatched: 5. The CDR3 runs to 14 residues. The CDR3 sequence: CASSLRGRPYEQYF. The CDR3 bases are TGTGCCAGCAGTCTCAGGGGGCGTCCCTACGAGCAGTACTTC.

The V gene is TRBV5-6, the J gene TRBJ2-5, with 7 bases matching TRBD1. The CDR3 covers 13 residues. V shed 0 bases and J 7 bases; nucleotides not matched to a gene: 3. The germline CDR1 and CDR2 sequences are SGHDT and YYEEEE. DNA for the CDR3: TGTGCCAGCAGCTTGGGGAGACAGGGGACCCAGTACTTC. Translated: CASSLGRQGTQYF. The whole variable domain, remainder taken from reference TRBV5-6 and TRBJ2-5, is DAGVTQSPTHLIKTRGQQVTLRCSPKSGHDTVSWYQQALGQGPQFIFQYYEEEERQRGNFPDRFSGHQFPNYSSELNVNALLLGDSALYLCASSLGRQGTQYFGPGTRLLVL.

The chain has TRBV19 and TRBJ1-5; a possible D gene is TRBD1 (5 bases). The V end was cut by 7 bases, the J end by 3 bases, with 19 bases between. The CDR3 totals 16 residues. Germline values: CDR1 LNHDA, CDR2 SQIVND (reference sequence). The CDR3 bases are TGTGCCAGTACCGACCCGGGGGGACCCACCAATCAGCCCCAGCATTTT. Encoded protein: CASTDPGGPTNQPQHF.

The rearrangement links TRBV30 to TRBJ1-1; the D is unclear. Germline V lookup: CDR1 GTSNPN, CDR2 SVGIG (reference sequence). Deletions cut 3 bases from V and 1 base from J, with 12 bases between. The CDR3 runs to 14 residues. The CDR3 DNA follows: TGTGCCTGGAGCCCCAGAGAGGAGAACACTGAAGCTTTCTTT. It translates to CAWSPREENTEAFF.

This chain uses TRBV4-3 with TRBJ2-3; 8 bases align to TRBD2. Per germline, CDR1 LGHNA and CDR2 YSLEER. This CDR3 spans 15 amino acids. J lost 2 bases, V lost 0 bases, and 1 base had no gene match. This chain's CDR3 is CASSQELADTDTQYF. CDR3 bases: TGCGCCAGCAGCCAAGAACTAGCGGACACAGATACGCAGTATTTT.